One sample yielded the 24 T cell receptor beta chains listed below, sequenced in a study of CD8 T cells in Susac syndrome. Random hexamers served to reverse transcribe roughly 0.5 to 1 ug RNA. Each CDR3 protein is one row after TCRdb ran MiXCR on the immunoSEQ multiplex PCR reads. The table records 150,000 to 200,000 distinct CDR3 sequences, roughly 90% of them present only once. Sequenced: CD4+ T cells from PBMCs. The source of these receptors is a human donor with Susac syndrome.

The V gene is TRBV19, the J gene TRBJ1-2; D remains ambiguous. V was clipped by 2 bases and J by 5 bases, with 18 bases between them. CDR1 is LNHDA and CDR2 is SQIVND in the germline V gene (reference sequence). The CDR3 covers 16 residues. The CDR3, as DNA: TGTGCCAGTAGTATATCCCGGCCCAACAGTGGGTATGGCTACACCTTC. Encoded protein: CASSISRPNSGYGYTF. The full variable domain, in which reference TRBV19 and TRBJ1-2 provide the parts outside the CDR3, is DGGITQSPKYLFRKEGQNVTLSCEQNLNHDAMYWYRQDPGQGLRLIYYSQIVNDFQKGDIAEGYSVSREKKESFPLTVTSAQKNPTAFYLCASSISRPNSGYGYTFGSGTRLTVV.

The rearrangement uses TRBV15 and TRBJ1-4; TRBD1 is a possible D gene (5 bases). The germline V gene has CDR1 LNHNV and CDR2 YYDKDF (reference sequence). The CDR3 sequence is 11 residues long. With 8 bases removed from V and 7 bases from J, the gap between germline ends came to 8 bases. In DNA, the CDR3 is TGTGCCACCGCCCAGGGTGAAAAACTGTTTTTT. Amino acid sequence: CATAQGEKLFF.

The chain is built from TRBV5-1 and TRBJ2-5; 11 positions agree with TRBD1. This CDR3 contains 15 residues. The ends lost 5 bases at V and 4 bases at J; junction bases unmatched: 7. Germline values: CDR1 SGHRS, CDR2 YFSETQ. In nucleotides, the CDR3 is TGCGCCAGCAGTTACTCCGGGACAGGGGGAGAGACCCAGTACTTC. It translates to CASSYSGTGGETQYF.

This clonotype was found a few times. The chain links TRBV28 to TRBJ1-5; TRBD1 matches 8 bases. CDR3 length: 14 residues. The V gene end was trimmed by 5 bases and the J gene end by 7 bases; junction bases not matched to a gene: 7. The germline gives CDR1 MDHEN, CDR2 SYDVKM. The chain's CDR3 is CASSPGQGDQPQHF. DNA of the CDR3: TGTGCCAGCAGTCCTGGACAGGGAGACCAGCCCCAGCATTTT.

This chain uses TRBV19 with TRBJ1-2; 7 positions match TRBD1. The CDR3 has 15 amino acids. Looked up from germline, CDR1 is LNHDA and CDR2 is SQIVND (reference sequence). V gave up 9 bases and J gave up 3 bases; unmatched junction bases: 13. CDR3 in DNA: TGTGCCAGCCAGGGGGACAGCCGACTTTACTATGGCTACACCTTC. This gives the protein CASQGDSRLYYGYTF.

This chain links TRBV9 with TRBJ1-2; possibly TRBD1 for D (5 bases). CDR1 is SGDLS and CDR2 is YYNGEE in the germline V gene. The CDR3 covers 14 residues. Trimming shortened V by 3 bases and J by 2 bases, and 11 bases separated the two germline ends. The CDR3 region has the DNA TGTGCCAGCAGCGCGCTTTCAGGGAACTATGGCTACACCTTC. Its protein is CASSALSGNYGYTF.

The V gene is TRBV30, the J gene TRBJ2-7; 8 nucleotides agree with TRBD2. Germline V CDR1 and CDR2: GTSNPN, SVGIG (reference sequence). This CDR3 has 13 residues. V was pared by 1 base and J by 9 bases, with 8 bases of the junction left unmatched. This CDR3 reads CAWSESRLAGQYF. DNA for the CDR3: TGTGCCTGGAGTGAGAGTCGTCTAGCGGGGCAGTACTTC.

The CDR3 reads CASSDQVPYEQYF. The CDR3 DNA follows: TGTGCCAGCAGTGACCAGGTACCCTACGAGCAGTACTTC. This rearrangement joins TRBV2 to TRBJ2-7; D is undetermined. The CDR3 sequence is 13 residues long. Germline loops: CDR1 SNHLY, CDR2 FYNNEI. V dropped 3 bases and J dropped 2 bases, with 8 bases sitting between them.

The rearrangement uses TRBV5-1 and TRBJ2-1; 9 bases line up with TRBD2. CDR1 and CDR2 (germline): SGHRS, YFSETQ. The CDR3 runs to 14 residues. After removal of 2 bases from V and 6 bases from J, the junction contained 3 bases not matched to a gene. The CDR3 sequence is CASSFATSGNEQFF. The DNA of the CDR3 is TGCGCCAGCAGCTTCGCGACTAGCGGCAATGAGCAGTTCTTC.

This clonotype appeared a single time. This chain links TRBV28 with TRBJ2-2; 8 nucleotides align to TRBD2. Germline V gene lookup returns CDR1 MDHEN and CDR2 SYDVKM. The CDR3 is made up of 16 amino acids. Unmatched junction bases numbered 11, after V lost 7 bases and J lost 4 bases. For the CDR3, the DNA is TGTGCCAGCACTCTGAGCGGGAGCTTGATCACCGGGGAGCTGTTTTTT. Encoded protein: CASTLSGSLITGELFF. Full variable domain (outside the CDR3, taken from reference TRBV28 and TRBJ2-2): DVKVTQSSRYLVKRTGEKVFLECVQDMDHENMFWYRQDPGLGLRLIYFSYDVKMKEKGDIPEGYSVSREKKERFSLILESASTNQTSMYLCASTLSGSLITGELFFGEGSRLTVL.

The genes are TRBV6-5 and TRBJ2-1; D gene ambiguous. This CDR3 has 11 amino acids. Trimming cost V 4 bases and J 9 bases, with 7 bases left between them. Looked up from germline, CDR1 is MNHEY and CDR2 is SVGAGI. The CDR3 sequence is CASSSVGEQFF. The CDR3 bases are TGTGCCAGCAGTTCCGTTGGTGAGCAGTTCTTC.

This clonotype was detected only once. V is TRBV6-5 and J is TRBJ2-7, with D perhaps matching TRBD1 or TRBD2 (5 bases each). CDR1 is MNHEY, CDR2 SVGAGI, per germline. Trimming removed 2 bases from V and 0 bases from J, with 8 bases in between. This CDR3 is built from 14 residues. CDR3 sequence: CASSYGTPSYEQYF. CDR3 nucleotides: TGTGCCAGCAGTTACGGGACGCCCTCCTACGAGCAGTACTTC.

The chain links TRBV18 to TRBJ2-5; 7 bases align to TRBD1. V lost 3 bases and J lost 5; bases outside the gene matches: 9. Germline V gene lookup returns CDR1 KGHSH and CDR2 LQKENI. This CDR3 has 15 residues. The CDR3 loop reads CASSPGTDAGETQYF. The DNA for the CDR3 is TGTGCCAGCTCACCTGGGACAGATGCCGGGGAGACCCAGTACTTC.

This chain joins TRBV20-1 and TRBJ2-1; TRBD2 aligns across 9 bases. Germline V gene data show CDR1 as DFQATT and CDR2 as SNEGSKA (reference sequence). The CDR3 totals 14 residues. The junction had 10 bases not matched to a gene; V was cut back by 4 bases and J by 9 bases. CDR3 DNA sequence: TGCAGTGCTATACTAGCGGGCTCTGGGCCTGAGCAGTTCTTC. This codes for CSAILAGSGPEQFF.

The rearrangement joins TRBV9 to TRBJ2-5; 8 bases are shared with TRBD1. The CDR3 is 16 residues long. V dropped 2 bases and J dropped 5; count of bases not matched to a gene: 11. Germline lookup yields CDR1 SGDLS and CDR2 YYNGEE. The DNA of the CDR3 is TGTGCCAGCAGCGTCCAGGGGGCTCGGGGGAGCGAGACCCAGTACTTC. Protein sequence: CASSVQGARGSETQYF. Complete variable domain (other parts from reference TRBV9 and TRBJ2-5): DSGVTQTPKHLITATGQRVTLRCSPRSGDLSVYWYQQSLDQGLQFLIQYYNGEERAKGNILERFSAQQFPDLHSELNLSSLELGDSALYFCASSVQGARGSETQYFGPGTRLLVL.

The V gene is TRBV18, the J gene TRBJ2-3, with 8 bases lining up with TRBD1. The trim removed 6 bases at V and 0 bases at J, leaving 8 bases unmatched. CDR3 length: 16 residues. CDR1 is KGHSH, CDR2 LQKENI, per germline. The CDR3 spells CASSLHDRGSTDTQYF. As DNA, the CDR3 is TGTGCCAGCTCTCTACACGACAGGGGAAGCACAGATACGCAGTATTTT.

V is TRBV30 and J is TRBJ1-1, with 7 positions matching TRBD1. Per the germline V gene, CDR1 is GTSNPN and CDR2 is SVGIG (reference sequence). The CDR3 length is 12 residues. V lost 0 bases and J lost 11; bases outside the gene matches: 6. The CDR3 reads CAWSVQGILAFF. CDR3 in DNA: TGTGCCTGGAGTGTACAGGGGATTTTGGCTTTCTTT. The full variable domain, in which reference TRBV30 and TRBJ1-1 provide the parts outside the CDR3, is SQTIHQWPATLVQPVGSPLSLECTVEGTSNPNLYWYRQAAGRGLQLLFYSVGIGQISSEVPQNLSASRPQDRQFILSSKKLLLSDSGFYLCAWSVQGILAFFGQGTRLTVV.

The chain recombines TRBV7-2 with TRBJ2-1, with no clear D. The ends were cut back, 5 bases at V and 7 bases at J, with 9 bases in the middle. CDR1 is SGHTA, CDR2 FQGNSA, per germline. CDR3 length: 12 residues. CDR3 sequence reads: CASSLDMNEQFF. The CDR3 bases are TGTGCCAGCAGCCTCGACATGAATGAGCAGTTCTTC.

The chain combines TRBV25-1 with TRBJ2-3; 10 nucleotides align to TRBD2. Trimming took 8 bases from V and 6 from J; bases not matched to a gene: 11. The CDR3 spans 15 residues. In germline, CDR1 is MGHDK, CDR2 SYGVNS. The CDR3: CASSGSGRAGDTQYF. The CDR3 DNA reads as TGTGCCAGCTCGGGAAGCGGGAGGGCTGGTGATACGCAGTATTTT.

This sequence joins TRBV7-8 and TRBJ2-7, with TRBD1 identical over 8 bases. Germline loops: CDR1 SGHVS, CDR2 FQNEAQ. The trim removed 2 bases at V and 3 bases at J, leaving 6 bases unmatched. The CDR3 is 15 amino acids. CDR3 amino acids: CASSLQGAWGYEQYF. The CDR3 region has the DNA TGTGCCAGCAGCTTACAGGGGGCATGGGGCTACGAGCAGTACTTC.

The V gene is TRBV15, the J gene TRBJ2-7; 10 bases are shared with TRBD1. The V gene's germline CDR1 is LNHNV and CDR2 YYDKDF (reference sequence). Losses at the gene ends were 0 bases for V and 7 bases for J; bases not matched to a gene: 15. The CDR3 sequence is 18 residues long. The CDR3 bases are TGTGCCACCAGCAGAGATTCCTTCCCTGGGACAGGGGCCTTAGAGCAGTACTTC. It is translated as CATSRDSFPGTGALEQYF.

The rearrangement joins TRBV5-1 to TRBJ1-2; TRBD1 aligns across 8 bases. The V and J ends lost 3 bases and 8 bases, in that order; junction bases with no gene match: 9. CDR3 size: 14 residues. Germline V gene sequence: CDR1 SGHRS, CDR2 YFSETQ. This CDR3 reads CASSSGTGAGGYTF. The CDR3 DNA sequence: TGCGCCAGCAGCTCCGGGACAGGCGCTGGAGGCTACACCTTC.

The V call is TRBV13, the J call TRBJ1-3, with D possibly TRBD1 on 6 matching bases. The germline CDR1 and CDR2 sequences are PRHDT and FYEKMQ (reference sequence). The CDR3 is 18 amino acids. Trimming removed 5 bases at V and 2 bases at J, with 22 bases between. CDR3 sequence (DNA): TGTGCCAGCAGCCCCCGAACCAAAACAGGGTTCGCTGGAAACACCATATATTTT. Encoded protein: CASSPRTKTGFAGNTIYF. The entire variable domain, with the rest obtained from reference TRBV13 and TRBJ1-3, is as follows: AAGVIQSPRHLIKEKRETATLKCYPIPRHDTVYWYQQGPGQDPQFLISFYEKMQSDKGSIPDRFSAQQFSDYHSELNMSSLELGDSALYFCASSPRTKTGFAGNTIYFGEGSWLTVV.

This sequence joins TRBV3-1 and TRBJ2-7; unclear D gene. The germline gives CDR1 LGHDT, CDR2 YNNKEL (reference sequence). V was clipped by 4 bases and J by 5 bases, with 15 bases between them. This CDR3 region has 14 residues. CDR3 sequence reads: CASSPWGNSDEQYF. CDR3 coding DNA: TGTGCCAGCAGCCCGTGGGGAAATTCCGACGAGCAGTACTTC.